The T cell receptor beta chain described here comes from a study of shared clonotypes between healthy human individuals. The CDR3 is 13 residues long. With 0 bases removed from V and 6 bases from J, the gap between germline ends came to 9 bases. CDR1 is SGHVS and CDR2 is FQNEAQ in the germline V gene. A word on this clone: Its matching antigen is unknown.

Study-level points and caveats: Represented genetic and exposure-history diversity was restricted by having few donors.

All donors were Caucasian adults living in Nashville, Tennessee. Each PCR replicate from the sorted subsets contained 200 to 250 ng DNA, which is about 31,000 T cell genomes. Sequencing used immunoSEQ multiplex PCR; TCRdb keeps in-frame clones, though not all of them. The table includes under 1,900,000 clones, less than 99% detected once. The sequenced material came from naive CD4+ T cells sorted from blood. Described subset: CD45RA+ positively selected. This chain links TRBV7-8 with TRBJ2-7, with D tentatively TRBD1 (6 bases). The sequence derives from a man aged 25 to 45 in good health. The CDR3 nucleotides are TGTGCCAGCAGCTTAGCGGGGGCTCCCGAGCAGTACTTC. Translated, it gives CASSLAGAPEQYF.